The present TCR beta chain was sequenced within a study of T cell clonotyping in hematopoietic cell transplantation (dated by TCRdb to about 2021). About the full investigation: Pretransplant samples from recipients were collected after cytoreduction. Patients were recruited between late 2015 and 2017 and followed until September 2020 or death. A total of fewer than 150 blood samples were gathered in the study from roughly 40 consecutive transplant recipients along with their related donors. General study outcomes and caveats: The sample size was limited, and CD4 and CD8 repertoire contributions could not be separated because cells were not sorted. Overlap with donor repertoires was found for only a small fraction of recipient repertoires, with over 95% found to appear de novo at the given depth. After transplant, TCR diversity in recipients dropped, and pathologically expanded clonotypes climbed progressively between day 30 and day 180. Broader posttransplant TCR repertoire diversity was predicted by donor and pretransplant recipient Inverse Simpson Index values.

V is pared back by 5 bases and J by 0 bases, with 10 bases lying between the germline termini. The CDR3 runs 14 residues from the cysteine to the phenylalanine. The read is trimmed to its CDR3 DNA, 42 bases read in frame from base 1. The germline V gene (reference sequence) yields LNHDA for CDR1 and SQIVND for CDR2. With the immunoSEQ assay, which is a bias-controlled multiplex PCR relying on V- and J-specific primers, TCR beta CDR3 regions were amplified from genomic DNA. A second PCR step added a proprietary barcode and Illumina adapter sequences to the CDR3 amplicons. An Illumina MiSeq instrument was used for sequencing of the CDR3 libraries. As for the authors' bioinformatics: Export and quality control were performed with immunoSEQ Analyzer 3.0, and downstream analyses were performed with R Bioconductor and Immunarch. Only productive rearrangements in the normalized downsampled data set went into calculating the repertoire metrics. Pathologically expanded clonotypes were defined as those larger than 5 templates in the normalized cohort. The Inverse Simpson Index served as the measure of repertoire diversity. CMV-specificity analyses were carried out on the non-normalized data set to capture all clonotypes. TCRdb took over this immuneACCESS table, retaining in-frame rearrangements with V and J assigned. Such tables are incomplete; in checked studies, under half of the missing clones stem from an unresolved V gene, and the remainder is unexplained. That table is the source of V, J and clone size, and D and trimming were worked out from the DNA. Counted in this sample were 25,000 to 30,000 clones; less than 85% of them appeared once. The ten largest account for about 1.8% of the sample.

On this clone itself: The specificity of this receptor is unknown. Base qualities are not provided; no much larger clone lies one nucleotide away.

The meaning of the sample's time point label: recipient sample about 28 days before transplant, after cytoreduction. Recipient blood was collected about 28 days before transplant and at days 30, 100 and 180 after transplant. Using Nuclei Lysis Solution, genomic DNA was extracted from unfractionated peripheral blood mononuclear cells that were either fresh or cryopreserved. This receptor was taken from a man in his forties with acute myeloid leukemia. Some clones in this sample may be carry-over from other donors' samples. In this chain, TRBV19 is recombined with TRBJ1-1; no D gene can be assigned with confidence. The specimen was peripheral blood mononuclear cells, collected before stem cell transplant. Here is the DNA: TGTGCCAGTAGTTCCCCTTCGATGAACACTGAAGCTTTCTTT. Its coded protein is CASSSPSMNTEAFF.